The source of this T cell receptor beta chain is a study of T cells in Graves' hyperthyroidism and ophthalmopathy. Using RNA transcripts as the source, TCR beta CDR3 regions were amplified. In the first-round RT-PCR of the TCR CDR3, the HTBI primer set was used. TCRdb itself ran the multiplex PCR reads through MiXCR, one entry per CDR3 protein. The table shows more than 300,000 distinct CDR3 sequences, with 14% occurring only once. The germline V and J ends were trimmed by 2 bases and 2 bases, with 7 bases remaining between them. The CDR3 sequence is 14 residues long. Germline CDR1 MDHEN, CDR2 SYDVKM. This clonotype was observed many times.

Sequencing was performed on blood. This TCR was sampled from a woman between 25 and 40 years old with Graves' hyperthyroidism. The chain recombines TRBV28 with TRBJ1-5; no definite D call. CDR3 sequence (DNA): TGTGCCAGCAGTTTACGCCGGGGCAATCAGCCCCAGCATTTT. The encoded protein is CASSLRRGNQPQHF.